Below are 19 T cell receptor beta chains sequenced from a single sample in a study of blood T cell repertoires in COVID-19. Libraries were prepared by immunoSEQ multiplex PCR; TCRdb keeps only in-frame clonotypes and omits some of them. The sample yields 110,000 to 150,000 clones, roughly 80% seen once. Specimen: PBMCs or T cells enriched from blood (not recorded which). The source of these receptors is a man over 45 who had recovered from COVID-19.

This chain joins TRBV19 and TRBJ1-1; 8 bases match TRBD1. Germline loops: CDR1 LNHDA, CDR2 SQIVND (reference sequence). The V segment lost 6 bases and the J segment 6 bases; nucleotides outside the gene matches: 12. The CDR3 consists of 15 residues. The CDR3 coding sequence is TGTGCCAGTAGGGCTGACAGGGGAAGGTTCGCTGAAGCTTTCTTT. Amino acid sequence: CASRADRGRFAEAFF. Complete variable domain (other parts from reference TRBV19 and TRBJ1-1): DGGITQSPKYLFRKEGQNVTLSCEQNLNHDAMYWYRQDPGQGLRLIYYSQIVNDFQKGDIAEGYSVSREKKESFPLTVTSAQKNPTAFYLCASRADRGRFAEAFFGQGTRLTVV.

V is TRBV6-5 and J is TRBJ1-2, with D tentatively TRBD1 (6 bases). The V gene lost 8 bases and the J gene lost 3 bases, with 19 bases spanning the gap. The CDR3 loop spans 15 amino acids. Germline CDR1 reads MNHEY; CDR2 reads SVGAGI. This chain's CDR3 is CASVGFEDSYYGYTF. The CDR3 nucleotides read TGTGCCAGCGTTGGTTTTGAGGACAGCTACTATGGCTACACCTTC.

This sequence joins TRBV27 and TRBJ2-3; no definite D call. The V gene lost 4 bases and the J gene lost 3 bases, with 8 bases spanning the gap. CDR3 length: 13 residues. Germline CDR1 is MNHEY and CDR2 is SMNVEV (reference sequence). CDR3 amino acids: CASSSYGTDTQYF. The CDR3 coding sequence is TGTGCCAGCAGTTCTTACGGGACAGATACGCAGTATTTT.

The chain couples TRBV18 to TRBJ1-1; 7 positions match TRBD1. The CDR3 spans 16 residues. Germline V gene sequence: CDR1 KGHSH, CDR2 LQKENI. J was trimmed by 0 bases and V by 3 bases; bases with no gene match: 7. CDR3 amino acids: CASSPDSGQMNTEAFF. DNA for the CDR3: TGTGCCAGCTCACCTGACTCGGGACAGATGAACACTGAAGCTTTCTTT.

This rearrangement joins TRBV6-5 to TRBJ2-7; 8 bases are shared with TRBD2. The V and J ends lost 0 bases and 1 base, in that order; junction bases with no gene match: 2. The CDR3 is 15 residues long. Germline V lookup: CDR1 MNHEY, CDR2 SVGAGI. CDR3 loop: CASSYSGTSSYEQYF. In DNA, the CDR3 is TGTGCCAGCAGTTACTCTGGGACTAGTTCCTACGAGCAGTACTTC.

The J gene is TRBJ2-7, the V gene TRBV27; TRBD1 aligns across 7 bases. Trimming took 5 bases from V and 3 from J; bases not matched to a gene: 10. The germline gives CDR1 MNHEY, CDR2 SMNVEV (reference sequence). CDR3 length: 15 residues. The CDR3 loop is CASSPDRVGGYEQYF. Written as DNA, the CDR3 is TGTGCCAGCAGTCCTGACAGGGTAGGAGGCTACGAGCAGTACTTC.

This clone turned up a few times. Here the CDR3 DNA reads TGTGCCAGCGGTAGACAGCTACGCTACGAGCAGTACTTC. Translated, it gives CASGRQLRYEQYF. V gene TRBV12-3 or TRBV12-4 combines with J gene TRBJ2-7; TRBD1 might be the D (5 bases). The CDR3 is made up of 13 amino acids. The V gene lost 8 bases and the J gene lost 3 bases, with 14 bases spanning the gap.

The rearrangement joins TRBV5-1 to TRBJ2-7, with D possibly TRBD1 on 5 matching bases. This CDR3 has 14 residues. Germline V CDR1 and CDR2: SGHRS, YFSETQ. Trimming stripped 0 bases from V and 4 bases from J, with 11 bases between. The CDR3 nucleotides are TGCGCCAGCAGCTTGGGACAGTTGAGTTACGAGCAGTACTTC. This codes for CASSLGQLSYEQYF.

This clone has only a few counts. The chain employs TRBV10-2 and TRBJ1-1, with TRBD1 matching over 7 bases. The CDR3 totals 14 residues. Losses at the gene ends were 5 bases for V and 4 bases for J; bases not matched to a gene: 7. The germline V gene has CDR1 WSHSY and CDR2 SAAADI. DNA of the CDR3: TGCGCCAGCAGTATGGACAGGTCTGGCACTGAAGCTTTCTTT. Protein product: CASSMDRSGTEAFF.

The rearrangement joins TRBV12-3 or TRBV12-4 to TRBJ2-5; tentative D call: TRBD2 (5 bases). Trimming removed 4 bases from V and 5 bases from J, with 11 bases in between. The CDR3 has 13 residues. The CDR3 nucleotides are TGTGCCAGCAGTTCCCCCTCGGGGGAGACCCAGTACTTC. It translates to CASSSPSGETQYF.

The chain uses TRBV20-1 and TRBJ2-1; 13 bases fit TRBD2. The V and J ends lost 3 bases and 0 bases, in that order; junction bases with no gene match: 14. CDR3 size: 20 residues. CDR1 and CDR2 (germline): DFQATT, SNEGSKA (reference sequence). In nucleotides, the CDR3 is TGCAGTGCTAGTGGTCGACTAGCGGGGGGAACCCGTAGCTCCTACAATGAGCAGTTCTTC. Its translation: CSASGRLAGGTRSSYNEQFF.

This chain connects TRBV4-1 to TRBJ2-2; 7 bases match TRBD1. With 8 bases clipped from V and 0 bases from J, the junction kept 6 bases outside the gene matches. This CDR3 region has 15 residues. The germline V gene encodes CDR1 MGHRA and CDR2 YSYEKL. The CDR3 region is CASGGQETNTGELFF. DNA of the CDR3: TGCGCCAGCGGCGGACAGGAGACGAACACCGGGGAGCTGTTTTTT.

This clone was detected only once. This chain connects TRBV30 to TRBJ2-1; D is perhaps TRBD2 (7 bases). Germline V gene lookup returns CDR1 GTSNPN and CDR2 SVGIG (reference sequence). This CDR3 is built from 14 residues. Trimming stripped 6 bases from V and 12 bases from J, with 24 bases between. In DNA, the CDR3 is TGTGCCTGCCCAGGGGACCCGAAGAGGGGGGGGCAGTTCTTC. Protein: CACPGDPKRGGQFF.

The rearrangement joins TRBV5-1 to TRBJ2-6, with D perhaps TRBD1 or TRBD2 (6 bases each). CDR3 length: 14 residues. Trimming left V 4 bases short and J 4 bases short, with 9 bases between. Germline V gene lookup returns CDR1 SGHRS and CDR2 YFSETQ. CDR3: CASSVGGGANVLTF. CDR3 bases: TGCGCCAGCAGCGTGGGGGGCGGGGCCAACGTCCTGACTTTC.

A single count supports this clone. This chain links TRBV6-5 with TRBJ2-3; TRBD1 matches 7 bases. The J segment lost 3 bases and the V segment lost 10 bases, leaving 7 bases of the junction unmatched. The CDR3 runs to 13 residues. In germline, CDR1 is MNHEY, CDR2 SVGAGI. The CDR3 spells CAIHRQGTDTQYF. The DNA for the CDR3 is TGTGCCATACACCGACAGGGTACAGATACGCAGTATTTT.

The CDR3 DNA is TGTGCCAGCAGCCAAGATCCGGGGAGTGAGCAGTTCTTC. This encodes CASSQDPGSEQFF. This sequence joins TRBV3-1 (or the pseudogene TRBV3-2) and TRBJ2-1; D might be TRBD2 (5 bases). The V end lost 0 bases, the J end lost 9 bases, and 9 bases lay between the germline ends. Germline assignment: CDR1 LGHDT and CDR2 YNNKEL (reference sequence). CDR3 size: 13 residues.

The V call is TRBV15, the J call TRBJ1-5; 7 bases are shared with TRBD1. CDR1 LNHNV and CDR2 YYDKDF come from the germline V gene (reference sequence). The V gene end was trimmed by 1 base and the J gene end by 4 bases; junction bases not matched to a gene: 7. The length of the CDR3 is 16 residues. The CDR3 loop is CATSRGTGRVNQPQHF. DNA for the CDR3: TGTGCCACCAGCAGAGGGACAGGTCGGGTAAATCAGCCCCAGCATTTT.

The chain links TRBV4-3 to TRBJ2-1; TRBD1 matches 8 bases. The CDR3 sequence is 16 residues long. V lost 3 bases to trimming and J lost 5 bases; unmatched junction nucleotides: 9. The germline gives CDR1 LGHNA, CDR2 YSLEER. In DNA, the CDR3 is TGCGCCAGCAGCCAGAGACAGGGGCGGATCAACAATGAGCAGTTCTTC. Residues: CASSQRQGRINNEQFF.

The V call is TRBV6-5, the J call TRBJ1-1, with D maybe TRBD1 (5 bases). Germline CDR1 is MNHEY and CDR2 is SVGAGI. This CDR3 region has 14 residues. V was clipped by 0 bases and J by 5 bases, with 10 bases between them. The CDR3 DNA is TGTGCCAGCAGTTACTCCCTGGGGCGGACTGAAGCTTTCTTT. The encoded protein is CASSYSLGRTEAFF.